This TCR beta chain was observed in a study of shared clonotypes between healthy human individuals (dated by TCRdb to 2020 to 2022). For context, the study as a whole: A couple of women and a few men aged 18 to 49 years were included in the cohort. To increase sequencing depth and limit assay-specific biases, different laboratories used diverse techniques to prepare libraries and sequence TCR repertoires. Leukapheresis yielded between about 0.94 and 8.9 billion PBMCs per donor. To estimate repertoire size and how much clonotypes are shared between individuals, the study performed deep sequencing of blood TCR repertoires from roughly five healthy adults. Broader findings and caveats from the paper: Sampling was restricted to blood, and TCR repertoires in tissue are likely to differ from TCR repertoires in blood. Based on pairwise subsampling, the degree of clonotype sharing among donors was expected to be affected by sequencing depth. Because the study included a small number of donors, the genetic and exposure-history diversity represented was limited.

Using the deep immunoSEQ assay, TCR CDR3 regions were amplified from genomic DNA by multiplex PCR. For each cell subset, the extracted genomic DNA was distributed evenly across all wells of several immunoSEQ 96-well plates, and each plate served as one replicate. For unsorted PBMC, 300 ng genomic DNA, equal to 32,000 or so T cell genomes, was loaded into each replicate PCR. Ten immunoSEQ deep assay plates were used to sequence the unsorted PBMC genomic DNA. Purified libraries were quantified with a Qubit 3.0 fluorometer, sized on a Bioanalyzer 2100, and re-quantified with the KAPA Library Quantification kit. Every immunoSEQ 96-well plate was sequenced on a dedicated single-read 150-cycle Illumina NextSeq 550 flow cell. In the source study's methods: The immunoSEQ output contained only junctional sequences without quality scores, so filtering could not match that applied to full-length reads. To assign V/J genes and CDR3, sequences were annotated using PyIR, a Python wrapper for IgBLAST v1.9, with IMGT germline references. Reads were removed for weak V/J assignments (E-value above 1e-6), missing CDR3, stop codons, out-of-frame junctions, or ambiguous translated residues. V3J clonotypes were defined as sequences sharing the same inferred V gene, J gene, and CDR3 amino acid sequence. Percentage overlap between repertoires was computed as shared unique clonotypes divided by the size of the smaller repertoire. RTK rarefaction, the Chao1 estimator, and Recon v2.1 estimates of unobserved clonotypes were used to assess repertoire richness. The table comes from immuneACCESS by way of TCRdb, which keeps in-frame sequences with V and J called. Part of the clones is missing from these tables; in studies checked, under half for an unresolved V gene and the rest for unknown reasons. V, J and clone size are those of that table, while D and trimming were read from the DNA. This sample gives fewer than 600,000 clones in total; roughly 80% of them show up just once. The ten top clones hold 12% of the sample.

The donors were healthy, HIV-negative adults who had no recently reported acute infections or vaccinations. Only Caucasian adults living in Nashville, Tennessee, USA were represented among the donors. In the unsorted samples, tens of millions of PBMCs were counted, and genomic DNA was extracted using the QIAamp DNA Blood Mini kit. Blood was obtained by leukapheresis, after which PBMCs were separated by Ficoll-Histopaque density gradient centrifugation and cryopreserved in liquid nitrogen vapor phase. Points on this clone: The target of this receptor is not known. No much larger clone exists at a distance of one base, and base qualities are not known.

The CDR3 spans 16 residues, from the cysteine through the phenylalanine. Just the 48-base CDR3 DNA is kept, in frame starting at base 1. Sequences MGHRA (CDR1) and YSYEKL (CDR2) are obtained from the germline V gene. V lost 3 bases and J lost 0 bases; the stretch between them is 11 bases long. Rearrangement joined TRBV4-1 to TRBJ2-2; tentative D gene TRBD1, with 7 bases matching. Material: PBMCs. The sequence derives from a middle-aged woman in good health. Some clones in this sample may be carry-over from other donors' samples. For the CDR3, the sequence is CASSQAGTANTGELFF. The nucleotides read TGCGCCAGCAGCCAGGCGGGGACAGCGAACACCGGGGAGCTGTTTTTT.